This T cell receptor (beta chain) comes out of a study of T cell responses to AZD1222 COVID-19 vaccine (dated by TCRdb to the early 2020s). Turning to the overall study: TCR sequencing covered approximately 230 trial participants: around 210 given two doses of AZD1222 and around 26 given two doses of MenACWY control vaccine. Trial participants were enrolled by age into subgroups of 18-55, 56-69 and 70-plus years, and around 150, 28 and 57 TCR-sequenced participants, respectively, were included in these subgroups. Here is what the overall study found, with its caveats: In the small 56-69-year group, the increase in depth fell short of significance, most likely because of low power. Because no day 14 peak-response samples were available, repertoires were characterized only after the peak T cell response. Epitopes outside the regions mutated in the B.1.351 and B.1.1.7 variants were reportedly recognized by nearly half of the unique spike-specific TCRs. Spike-specific TCR breadth and depth rose significantly after two AZD1222 doses compared with day 0 and with MenACWY recipients. CD4 TCRs associated with the vaccine covered the entire spike protein, and the dominant responses were in regions 160-218 and 743-854. Conclusions about previously exposed vaccinees are limited, since just 5 or 6 AZD1222 recipients were seropositive for SARS-CoV-2 at baseline. Participants were mostly white British, with more females than males. The authors suggested clonal diversity may have been underestimated.

The CDR3 regions of human TCRbeta chains were subjected to immunosequencing. The source study handled its data this way. Repertoire TCRs were matched against a reference library of SARS-CoV-2-specific TCRs generated with the MIRA antigen-specificity platform. Breadth was defined as the fraction of unique TCRs that were SARS-CoV-2-associated. Depth was defined as the fraction of total T cells that were SARS-CoV-2-associated. Using the MIRA data, every spike-specific TCR was mapped to the spike region that the TCR reacted to and assigned to either a CD4 or a CD8 class. Log10-transformed breadth and depth values were compared by one-way ANOVA with Sidak's multiple comparisons tests. TCRdb limited this immuneACCESS table to in-frame rearrangements with V and J called. A share of clones is missing; checked studies link under half to unresolved V genes, and the rest is unexplained. D and trimming were read from the DNA, whereas the V and J calls and clone size are those reported in that table. The sample records 150,000 to 180,000 clones, over 70% of which are singletons. The ten largest clonotypes hold roughly 9.7% of the sample.

Notes on this clone: Its antigen target is currently unknown. Base qualities are not provided; no much larger clone lies one nucleotide away.

The time point label here, explained by the study, means: about 28 days (+/-7) after the second vaccine dose. Because spike-specific TCR depth and breadth did not differ between the two schedules, AZD1222 recipients who got a second dose at roughly 4 weeks were pooled with those who got a second dose at roughly 12 weeks. Vaccinee samples came from UK trials COV001 and COV002, including a single-blind randomized controlled phase 2/3 trial of AZD1222 (ChAdOx1 nCoV-19) in healthy adults. For TCRbeta chain sequencing, PBMC samples were collected from trial participants at day 0 and at day 28 after the second dose. V lost 2 bases and J lost 7 bases; the stretch between them is 13 bases long. CDR1 and CDR2 are drawn from the germline V gene: SGHDT, YYEEEE. From its cysteine to its phenylalanine, the CDR3 spans 14 amino acids. The DNA shown is the 42-base CDR3, in frame from base 1.

This receptor was obtained from an adult who received the AZD1222 COVID-19 vaccine. The rearrangement joined TRBV5-6 to TRBJ2-1, with the identity of the D gene unclear. Sequencing was performed on peripheral blood, taken 28 days after the second AZD1222 dose. The DNA reads TGTGCCAGCAGCTTATCGTCCGGAAGGAATGAGCAGTTCTTC. This encodes CASSLSSGRNEQFF.